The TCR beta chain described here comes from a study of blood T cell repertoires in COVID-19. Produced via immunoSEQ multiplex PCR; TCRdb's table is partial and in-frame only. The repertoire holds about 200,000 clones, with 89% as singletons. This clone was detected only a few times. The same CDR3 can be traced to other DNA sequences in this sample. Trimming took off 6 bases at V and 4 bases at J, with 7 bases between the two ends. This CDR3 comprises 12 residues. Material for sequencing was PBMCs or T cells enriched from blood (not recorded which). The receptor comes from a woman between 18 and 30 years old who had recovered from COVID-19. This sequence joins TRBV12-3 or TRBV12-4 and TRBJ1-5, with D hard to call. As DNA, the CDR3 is TGTGCCAGCAGCCCGTTAAATCAGCCCCAGCATTTT. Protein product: CASSPLNQPQHF.